This TCR beta chain appears in the sequencing data of a study of blood T cell repertoires in COVID-19. The wider study: Both acute and convalescent COVID-19 samples were obtained from the United States, Italy and Spain. Sources were T cells, B-cell-depleted T cells, or PBMCs; the material itself was cDNA or gDNA.

Measured with immunoSEQ multiplex PCR; TCRdb has only the in-frame clones, and not every one. The table records under 300,000 clones, around nine tenths of them present only once. In germline, CDR1 is MNHEY, CDR2 SVGAGI. This CDR3 spans 15 amino acids. Trimming pared 2 bases from V and 4 bases from J, leaving 14 bases between. Source material: peripheral blood. The TCR comes from a woman in her thirties or forties who had recovered from COVID-19. The rearrangement joins TRBV6-5 to TRBJ2-5; D gene unclear. CDR3 sequence (DNA): TGTGCCAGCAGTTACAACCCCATGGGCACAGAGACCCAGTACTTC. It translates to CASSYNPMGTETQYF.